This TCR beta chain is drawn from a study of T cells in Graves' hyperthyroidism and ophthalmopathy. Germline V CDR1 and CDR2: SQVTM, ANQGSEA. CDR3 size: 14 residues. The V and J ends lost 7 bases and 1 base, in that order; junction bases with no gene match: 4. A remark on this clonotype: Its specificity is unknown.

Amplified TCR beta CDR3 regions derived from RNA transcripts. An initial round of RT-PCR targeting the TCR CDR3 relied on the HTBI primer set. TCRdb independently ran MiXCR on the multiplex PCR reads; one entry per CDR3 protein. The table records a few hundred thousand distinct CDR3 sequences, about half of them present only once. Whole-study results and caveats: Blood shared most expanded thyroid clonotypes above 0.001. A model built on 13 V-J features separated ophthalmopathy from stable hyperthyroidism.

The chain joins TRBV29-1 to TRBJ2-2; 9 bases agree with TRBD1. The sequenced sample was peripheral blood or thyroid tissue (not recorded which). This receptor was taken from a young woman with Graves' hyperthyroidism. The CDR3 sequence: CSARQGGNTGELFF. CDR3 coding DNA: TGCAGCGCTAGACAGGGGGGGAACACCGGGGAGCTGTTTTTT.